This T cell receptor beta chain was profiled in a study of siplizumab effects on memory and regulatory T cells. Approximately 93,000 TCR templates per sample were assayed. Profiled with immunoSEQ multiplex PCR; TCRdb holds only in-frame clones, not every one. Found here are around 83,000 clones, 75% to 90% of them singletons; the top ten hold more than 14%. This clone was seen only once. The target antigen is unknown. Germline values: CDR1 DFQATT, CDR2 SNEGSKA (reference sequence). The CDR3 is 11 amino acids. Trimming took 6 bases from V and 8 from J; bases not matched to a gene: 4. The study, taken as a whole, reports: On average, nearly 70% of mappable alloreactive CD4+ clones were Treg-derived under siplizumab, against about 25% in controls.

The chain is built from TRBV20-1 and TRBJ1-2, with 9 positions matching TRBD1. The sequence derives from a human donor in good health. The specimen sequenced was CD4+ T cells sorted from blood. The CDR3: CSATQGAGYTF. In nucleotides, the CDR3 is TGCAGTGCGACACAGGGGGCGGGCTACACCTTC.